A single sample gave rise to the 20 T cell receptor beta chains below, sequenced in a study of T cells in Graves' hyperthyroidism and ophthalmopathy. From RNA transcripts, TCR beta CDR3 regions were amplified. First-round RT-PCR of the TCR CDR3 relied on the HTBI primer set. MiXCR, applied by TCRdb to the multiplex PCR reads, yields one record per CDR3 protein. The table lists around 440,000 distinct CDR3 sequences, 15% to 19% of them singletons. Sequenced sample: blood. The receptors come from a woman younger than 35 with Graves' hyperthyroidism.

This clonotype showed up just a few times. This rearrangement joins TRBV5-1 to TRBJ1-1; 12 bases fit TRBD1. CDR1 is SGHRS, CDR2 YFSETQ, per germline. The CDR3 consists of 15 residues. V gave up 5 bases and J gave up 4 bases; unmatched junction bases: 6. DNA for the CDR3: TGCGCCAGCAGGCCGGGACAGGGGGCTTTCACTGAAGCTTTCTTT. This sequence encodes CASRPGQGAFTEAFF.

Remarks on this clonotype: Sequence at one end of the junction differs from germline and may be a read error. This chain joins TRBV4-2 and TRBJ2-5; D remains unclear. Germline CDR1 reads LGHNA; CDR2 reads YNFKEQ. This CDR3 has 17 residues. The CDR3 spells CGSSHPIGTQEQETQYF. In DNA, the CDR3 is TGTGGCAGCAGCCATCCCATCGGTACACAAGAACAAGAGACCCAGTACTTC.

The chain uses TRBV25-1 and TRBJ2-1; the match to TRBD2 covers 13 bases. Trimming took 4 bases from V and 7 from J; bases not matched to a gene: 13. This CDR3 is built from 18 residues. Germline CDR1 is MGHDK and CDR2 is SYGVNS. The CDR3 nucleotides read TGTGCCAGCAGTGGCACCAGTGGGGGACTAGCGGGACTTAATGAGCAGTTCTTC. Its translation is CASSGTSGGLAGLNEQFF.

The chain employs TRBV5-1 and TRBJ2-7; a weak D match, TRBD2 (7 bases). Germline V CDR1 and CDR2: SGHRS, YFSETQ. V dropped 0 bases and J dropped 5 bases, with 15 bases sitting between them. The CDR3 covers 15 residues. For the CDR3, the DNA is TGCGCCAGCAGCTTGGGGGGGGGCTTCGCGAACGAGCAGTACTTC. It translates to CASSLGGGFANEQYF.

This clonotype was seen a few times. The chain couples TRBV29-1 to TRBJ1-2, with D uncertain. The CDR3 covers 14 residues. Germline CDR1 reads SQVTM; CDR2 reads ANQGSEA. The germline V and J ends were trimmed by 3 bases and 0 bases, with 11 bases remaining between them. The CDR3 sequence is CSVDDSLANYGYTF. As DNA, the CDR3 is TGCAGCGTTGACGACTCCCTGGCTAACTATGGCTACACCTTC.

The table lists this clonotype with many counts. The chain carries TRBV4-1 and TRBJ2-7, with D hard to call. Trimming pared 6 bases from V and 1 base from J, leaving 19 bases between. The CDR3 length is 16 residues. The germline CDR1 and CDR2 sequences are MGHRA and YSYEKL. As DNA, the CDR3 is TGCGCCAGCAGTCCCTCGGCCAGGCAGAGATCCTACGAGCAGTACTTC. It specifies CASSPSARQRSYEQYF.

This clonotype showed up many times. The chain links TRBV6-1 to TRBJ1-4; tentative D call: TRBD1 (5 bases). The CDR3 covers 15 residues. CDR1 is MNHNS, CDR2 SASEGT, per germline. The V end lost 4 bases, the J end lost 0 bases, and 9 bases lay between the germline ends. The CDR3 bases are TGTGCCAGCAGTGTCTCGGGGGCAACTAATGAAAAACTGTTTTTT. Amino acids: CASSVSGATNEKLFF.

This clonotype showed up many times. This chain links TRBV7-8 with TRBJ2-3; D tentatively fits TRBD1 or TRBD2 (5 bases each). Per germline, CDR1 SGHVS and CDR2 FQNEAQ. This CDR3 has 13 amino acids. Trimming cost V 4 bases and J 6 bases, with 11 bases left between them. The CDR3 region is CASSSVGEDTQYF. CDR3 sequence (DNA): TGTGCCAGCAGCTCGGTAGGGGAGGATACGCAGTATTTT.

This clonotype was counted many times. The chain links TRBV5-6 to TRBJ1-2, with 7 positions matching TRBD1. V was clipped by 5 bases and J by 8 bases; unmatched bases: 9. The CDR3 consists of 13 residues. Germline CDR1 reads SGHDT; CDR2 reads YYEEEE. The CDR3: CASRAQGWWGYTF. The DNA for the CDR3 is TGTGCCAGCAGGGCACAGGGGTGGTGGGGCTACACCTTC.

This clonotype appeared a few times. A clone one base away is much larger, so this may be a read error. The DNA of the CDR3 is TGTGCCAGCAGCCAAGAAGTAGCGGGGGGCACAGATACGCAGTATTTT. Protein product: CASSQEVAGGTDTQYF. The genes are TRBV4-2 and TRBJ2-3; 9 bases match TRBD2. After removal of 0 bases from V and 1 base from J, the junction contained 2 bases not matched to a gene. Germline-derived CDR1 and CDR2 are LGHNA and YNFKEQ. The CDR3 extends over 16 amino acids.

Ten or more counts support this clonotype. This chain links TRBV6-5 with TRBJ2-1; 7 positions match TRBD2. V gave up 0 bases and J gave up 11 bases; unmatched junction bases: 7. This CDR3 contains 14 residues. Germline assignment: CDR1 MNHEY and CDR2 SVGAGI. The CDR3 sequence is CASSYSVGGTKQFF. In nucleotides, the CDR3 is TGTGCCAGCAGTTACTCAGTCGGAGGGACTAAGCAGTTCTTC.

At least ten counts were recorded for this clonotype. The rearrangement links TRBV10-3 to TRBJ2-6, with 11 nucleotides matching TRBD1. This CDR3 has 20 residues. J lost 0 bases, V lost 10 bases, and 17 bases had no gene match. CDR1 ENHRY and CDR2 SYGVKD come from the germline V gene. CDR3 in DNA: TGTGCCACCCTTCCCGGGACAGGGGGTTCAACTTCCTCTGGGGCCAACGTCCTGACTTTC. Amino acids: CATLPGTGGSTSSGANVLTF.

V gene TRBV6-1 combines with J gene TRBJ2-7; D remains unclear. The CDR3 is 14 amino acids. The V gene lost 3 bases and the J gene lost 3 bases, with 12 bases spanning the gap. CDR1 is MNHNS and CDR2 is SASEGT in the germline V gene. CDR3 in DNA: TGTGCCAGCAGTGACGGGTATGGAGACTACGAGCAGTACTTC. Translated: CASSDGYGDYEQYF.

The genes are TRBV27 and TRBJ1-2; D ambiguous. Per germline, CDR1 MNHEY and CDR2 SMNVEV (reference sequence). V was cut by 0 bases and J by 4 bases, with 9 bases left in between. The CDR3 extends over 14 amino acids. The CDR3 nucleotides read TGTGCCAGCAGTTTATCGGTAGCCGGCTATGGCTACACCTTC. This codes for CASSLSVAGYGYTF.

CDR3 in DNA: TGTGCCAGCACCCCCCAGGGGGTCCCTATGGGCGGAAACACCATATATTTT. It specifies CASTPQGVPMGGNTIYF. This chain connects TRBV12-3 or TRBV12-4 to TRBJ1-3; 7 bases fit TRBD1. This CDR3 comprises 17 residues. The ends lost 7 bases at V and 4 bases at J; junction bases unmatched: 16.

This clonotype has at least ten counts. The chain uses TRBV6-2 or TRBV6-3 and TRBJ2-3, with D possibly matching TRBD2 (5 bases). The V end lost 5 bases, the J end lost 0 bases, and 12 bases lay between the germline ends. Germline values: CDR1 MNHEY, CDR2 SVGEGT. The CDR3 consists of 15 residues. CDR3 in DNA: TGTGCCAGCAGTCGGACTGAAACTAGCACAGATACGCAGTATTTT. It specifies CASSRTETSTDTQYF.

This clonotype was observed a few times. The rearrangement joins TRBV19 to TRBJ2-1, with 15 bases matching TRBD2. CDR1 LNHDA and CDR2 SQIVND come from the germline V gene (reference sequence). CDR3 length: 17 residues. Trimming at V came to 3 bases and at J to 7 bases, leaving 7 bases not matched to a gene. The CDR3, as DNA: TGTGCCAGTAGTATGGCGACCGGGACTAGCGGGAGGAATGAGCAGTTCTTC. Its protein is CASSMATGTSGRNEQFF.

This clonotype turned up a few times. The rearrangement joins TRBV4-1 to TRBJ1-1; D call uncertain. The CDR3 spans 11 residues. Germline loops: CDR1 MGHRA, CDR2 YSYEKL. The ends were cut back, 3 bases at V and 11 bases at J, with 10 bases in the middle. The CDR3 is CASSQGVLAFF. The CDR3, as DNA: TGCGCCAGCAGCCAGGGAGTATTGGCTTTCTTT.

The table lists this clonotype with many counts. The chain uses TRBV7-9 and TRBJ2-1; weak D call: TRBD1 (5 bases). Trimming stripped 5 bases from V and 9 bases from J, with 20 bases between. CDR3 length: 15 residues. Germline values: CDR1 SEHNR, CDR2 FQNEAQ (reference sequence). CDR3 DNA: TGTGCCAGCAGCCCCCCCGTTGGGGCTATGGTTGAGCAGTTCTTC. Translated, it gives CASSPPVGAMVEQFF.

The V gene is TRBV5-4, the J gene TRBJ1-4; unclear D gene. The CDR3 length is 15 residues. The V end was cut by 4 bases, the J end by 0 bases, with 10 bases between. The germline CDR1 and CDR2 sequences are SGHNT and YYREEE (reference sequence). The CDR3 reads CASSLFSTTNEKLFF. The CDR3 DNA is TGTGCCAGCAGCCTTTTCTCGACAACTAATGAAAAACTGTTTTTT.